A selection of T cell receptor beta chains follows, all from one sample in a study of blood T cell repertoires in COVID-19. Here immunoSEQ multiplex PCR was the method, and the copy in TCRdb shows in-frame clones only, minus some. Among around 130,000 clones, around four fifths were seen once, and the ten largest hold approximately 2.4%. Material: PBMCs or T cells enriched from blood (not recorded which). These receptors originate from a middle-aged man with acute COVID-19. Each CDR3 is given with its conserved first and last residue. The D gene is left open where the match is weak. Some rows have no size entry. The others give once, few or many, or a class for an expanded clone.

D gene: .; clone size: .; J gene: TRBJ1-4; V gene: TRBV28; CDR3 protein: CASRSQGSEKLFF; CDR3 DNA: TGTGCCAGCAGAAGCCAGGGTAGCGAAAAACTGTTTTTT
D gene: .; clone size: .; J gene: TRBJ2-5; V gene: TRBV18; CDR3 protein: CASSGGNQETQYF; CDR3 DNA: TGTGCCAGCTCAGGGGGGAACCAAGAGACCCAGTACTTC
D gene: .; clone size: .; J gene: TRBJ2-7; V gene: TRBV7-2; CDR3 protein: CASSLLYQTYEQYF; CDR3 DNA: TGTGCCAGCAGCTTACTTTACCAGACCTACGAGCAGTACTTC
D gene: TRBD2; clone size: .; J gene: TRBJ2-1; V gene: TRBV7-9; CDR3 protein: CASSSGLAGGREQFF; CDR3 DNA: TGTGCCAGCAGCTCGGGACTAGCGGGGGGGCGAGAGCAGTTCTTC
D gene: .; clone size: .; J gene: TRBJ2-4; V gene: TRBV3-1/TRBV3-2; CDR3 protein: CASSQGGVDIQYF; CDR3 DNA: TGTGCCAGCAGCCAAGGCGGGGTTGACATTCAGTACTTC
D gene: TRBD2; clone size: .; J gene: TRBJ2-7; V gene: TRBV5-1; CDR3 protein: CASSLGTSGSYEQYF; CDR3 DNA: TGCGCCAGCAGCTTGGGGACTAGCGGCTCCTACGAGCAGTACTTC
D gene: .; clone size: few; J gene: TRBJ1-4; V gene: TRBV7-8; CDR3 protein: CASSLALGRDEKLFF; CDR3 DNA: TGTGCCAGCAGCTTAGCGCTTGGGCGGGACGAAAAACTGTTTTTT
D gene: .; clone size: once; J gene: TRBJ2-2; V gene: TRBV2; CDR3 protein: CASSEIRLLNTGELFF; CDR3 DNA: TGTGCCAGCAGTGAAATTCGACTGCTGAACACCGGGGAGCTGTTTTTT
D gene: .; clone size: .; J gene: TRBJ2-7; V gene: TRBV18; CDR3 protein: CASSPAYEQYF; CDR3 DNA: TGTGCCAGCTCACCAGCGTACGAGCAGTACTTC
D gene: .; clone size: .; J gene: TRBJ2-5; V gene: TRBV21-1; CDR3 protein: CASSNWDRVQETQYF; CDR3 DNA: TGTGCCAGCAGCAACTGGGACAGGGTCCAAGAGACCCAGTACTTC
D gene: TRBD1; clone size: .; J gene: TRBJ1-2; V gene: TRBV2; CDR3 protein: CASSERGTGQKKAYGYTF; CDR3 DNA: TGTGCCAGCAGTGAGCGTGGTACGGGACAGAAGAAAGCCTACGGCTACACCTTC
D gene: TRBD2; clone size: .; J gene: TRBJ2-7; V gene: TRBV4-2; CDR3 protein: CASSQDLASGRSTGRSYEQYF; CDR3 DNA: TGTGCCAGCAGCCAAGATTTGGCTAGCGGGAGAAGTACGGGAAGGTCCTACGAGCAGTACTTC
D gene: TRBD1; clone size: once; J gene: TRBJ1-2; V gene: TRBV7-9; CDR3 protein: CASSLTGVNYGYTF; CDR3 DNA: TGTGCCAGCAGCTTAACAGGGGTAAACTATGGCTACACCTTC
D gene: TRBD2; clone size: .; J gene: TRBJ2-5; V gene: TRBV11-3; CDR3 protein: CASSFRAGGAGETQYF; CDR3 DNA: TGTGCCAGCAGCTTTCGGGCGGGGGGCGCGGGAGAGACCCAGTACTTC
D gene: .; clone size: once; J gene: TRBJ2-3; V gene: TRBV3-1/TRBV3-2; CDR3 protein: CASSQEDSSTDTQYF; CDR3 DNA: TGTGCCAGCAGCCAGGAAGACAGTAGCACAGATACGCAGTATTTT
D gene: .; clone size: few; J gene: TRBJ1-1; V gene: TRBV7-9; CDR3 protein: CASSQAVAEAFF; CDR3 DNA: TGTGCCAGCAGCCAAGCCGTGGCTGAAGCTTTCTTT
D gene: .; clone size: .; J gene: TRBJ1-2; V gene: TRBV6-5; CDR3 protein: CASSTRDSRGYTF; CDR3 DNA: TGTGCCAGCAGTACCCGGGACTCACGGGGCTACACCTTC
D gene: .; clone size: .; J gene: TRBJ1-3; V gene: TRBV20-1; CDR3 protein: CSANGGNTIYF; CDR3 DNA: TGCAGTGCTAACGGGGGAAACACCATATATTTT
D gene: .; clone size: few; J gene: TRBJ1-1; V gene: TRBV19; CDR3 protein: CASSATGGGFF; CDR3 DNA: TGTGCCAGTAGTGCCACCGGGGGAGGTTTCTTT
D gene: .; clone size: .; J gene: TRBJ2-1; V gene: TRBV5-1; CDR3 protein: CASSRGARSGEQFF; CDR3 DNA: TGCGCCAGCAGCCGGGGGGCGAGATCGGGTGAGCAGTTCTTC
D gene: .; clone size: once; J gene: TRBJ2-7; V gene: TRBV10-1; CDR3 protein: CASTSGGEQYF; CDR3 DNA: TGCGCCAGCACCTCCGGGGGAGAGCAGTACTTC
D gene: TRBD1; clone size: .; J gene: TRBJ1-4; V gene: TRBV3-1/TRBV3-2; CDR3 protein: CASRGQGSEKLFF; CDR3 DNA: TGTGCCAGCCGGGGACAGGGAAGCGAAAAACTGTTTTTT
D gene: .; clone size: .; J gene: TRBJ2-5; V gene: TRBV24-1; CDR3 protein: CATSDWRVQETQYF; CDR3 DNA: TGTGCCACCAGTGATTGGAGGGTGCAAGAGACCCAGTACTTC
D gene: TRBD1; clone size: .; J gene: TRBJ1-1; V gene: TRBV6-5; CDR3 protein: CASSRQGNTEAFF; CDR3 DNA: TGTGCCAGCAGTCGACAGGGAAACACTGAAGCTTTCTTT
D gene: TRBD2; clone size: .; J gene: TRBJ2-2; V gene: TRBV11-3; CDR3 protein: CASSSQAGANTGELFF; CDR3 DNA: TGTGCCAGCAGCTCTCAAGCGGGAGCGAACACCGGGGAGCTGTTTTTT
D gene: TRBD1; clone size: few; J gene: TRBJ2-1; V gene: TRBV14; CDR3 protein: CASSASGTGNNEQFF; CDR3 DNA: TGTGCCAGCAGCGCATCCGGGACAGGGAACAATGAGCAGTTCTTC
D gene: .; clone size: .; J gene: TRBJ1-2; V gene: TRBV3-1/TRBV3-2; CDR3 protein: CASSQGQGAYGYTF; CDR3 DNA: TGTGCCAGCAGCCAAGGGCAAGGGGCCTATGGCTACACCTTC
D gene: .; clone size: .; J gene: TRBJ2-3; V gene: TRBV27; CDR3 protein: CASRNPGADTQYF; CDR3 DNA: TGTGCCAGCAGAAACCCAGGGGCGGATACGCAGTATTTT
D gene: .; clone size: .; J gene: TRBJ1-2; V gene: TRBV28; CDR3 protein: CASRRQPDDGYTF; CDR3 DNA: TGTGCCAGCAGAAGACAGCCCGACGATGGCTACACCTTC
D gene: TRBD1; clone size: .; J gene: TRBJ2-6; V gene: TRBV15; CDR3 protein: CATSPGQGQGGANVLTF; CDR3 DNA: TGTGCCACCAGCCCAGGACAGGGCCAAGGTGGGGCCAACGTCCTGACTTTC
D gene: .; clone size: .; J gene: TRBJ2-3; V gene: TRBV30; CDR3 protein: CAWSAIGAGSTDTQYF; CDR3 DNA: TGTGCCTGGAGCGCCATAGGGGCGGGGAGCACAGATACGCAGTATTTT
D gene: .; clone size: .; J gene: TRBJ1-5; V gene: TRBV7-9; CDR3 protein: CASSLGQAFNQPQHF; CDR3 DNA: TGTGCCAGCAGCTTAGGGCAGGCCTTTAATCAGCCCCAGCATTTT
D gene: TRBD1; clone size: .; J gene: TRBJ1-2; V gene: TRBV3-1/TRBV3-2; CDR3 protein: CASSLSTGAGGYTF; CDR3 DNA: TGTGCCAGCAGCCTATCGACAGGGGCGGGCGGCTACACCTTC
D gene: TRBD1; clone size: .; J gene: TRBJ2-7; V gene: TRBV28; CDR3 protein: CASSPPTGGYEQYF; CDR3 DNA: TGTGCCAGCAGTCCGCCGACAGGGGGTTACGAGCAGTACTTC
D gene: .; clone size: few; J gene: TRBJ1-2; V gene: TRBV27; CDR3 protein: CASSSLATDYGYTF; CDR3 DNA: TGTGCCAGCAGTTCCCTAGCCACCGACTATGGCTACACCTTC
D gene: .; clone size: .; J gene: TRBJ1-3; V gene: TRBV3-1/TRBV3-2; CDR3 protein: CASSPYPGNTIYF; CDR3 DNA: TGTGCCAGCAGCCCCTATCCAGGGAACACCATATATTTT
D gene: TRBD2; clone size: .; J gene: TRBJ2-5; V gene: TRBV19; CDR3 protein: CASRRTSGSQETQYF; CDR3 DNA: TGTGCCAGTAGAAGGACCAGCGGGAGTCAAGAGACCCAGTACTTC
D gene: .; clone size: .; J gene: TRBJ2-5; V gene: TRBV19; CDR3 protein: CASLPRGGETQYF; CDR3 DNA: TGTGCCAGTTTACCTAGGGGGGGGGAGACCCAGTACTTC
D gene: .; clone size: .; J gene: TRBJ2-7; V gene: TRBV5-8; CDR3 protein: CASSLVSGLIVSYEQYF; CDR3 DNA: TGTGCCAGCAGCTTGGTTTCTGGCCTTATTGTTTCCTACGAGCAGTACTTC
D gene: TRBD2; clone size: .; J gene: TRBJ2-5; V gene: TRBV6-1; CDR3 protein: CASSVASGGGQETQYF; CDR3 DNA: TGTGCCAGCAGTGTGGCTAGCGGGGGGGGACAAGAGACCCAGTACTTC
D gene: .; clone size: .; J gene: TRBJ1-1; V gene: TRBV6-6; CDR3 protein: CASTSQYMNTEAFF; CDR3 DNA: TGTGCCAGCACCTCACAGTACATGAACACTGAAGCTTTCTTT
D gene: TRBD1; clone size: .; J gene: TRBJ2-7; V gene: TRBV19; CDR3 protein: CASSAGTGGSYEQYF; CDR3 DNA: TGTGCCAGTAGTGCCGGGACAGGGGGGTCCTACGAGCAGTACTTC
D gene: .; clone size: .; J gene: TRBJ2-7; V gene: TRBV5-8; CDR3 protein: CASSSPEGILDEQYF; CDR3 DNA: TGTGCCAGCAGCTCCCCGGAGGGCATCTTGGACGAGCAGTACTTC
D gene: TRBD2; clone size: once; J gene: TRBJ2-7; V gene: TRBV6-5; CDR3 protein: CASTLIAGGPREQYF; CDR3 DNA: TGTGCCAGCACCCTCATAGCGGGGGGGCCGAGGGAGCAGTACTTC
D gene: TRBD2; clone size: .; J gene: TRBJ2-1; V gene: TRBV5-6; CDR3 protein: CASIPTGTTTYNEQFF; CDR3 DNA: TGTGCCAGCATCCCGACCGGGACTACTACATACAATGAGCAGTTCTTC
D gene: TRBD1; clone size: .; J gene: TRBJ1-1; V gene: TRBV5-1; CDR3 protein: CASSPGGTGMAEAFF; CDR3 DNA: TGCGCCAGCAGCCCCGGGGGGACAGGGATGGCTGAAGCTTTCTTT
D gene: TRBD1; clone size: .; J gene: TRBJ1-1; V gene: TRBV5-5; CDR3 protein: CASSSWDRGNTEAFF; CDR3 DNA: TGTGCCAGCAGCTCCTGGGACAGGGGGAACACTGAAGCTTTCTTT
D gene: TRBD2; clone size: .; J gene: TRBJ2-1; V gene: TRBV3-1/TRBV3-2; CDR3 protein: CASSQTSSGGASEQFF; CDR3 DNA: TGTGCCAGCAGCCAAACGTCTAGCGGGGGGGCTAGTGAGCAGTTCTTC
D gene: TRBD1; clone size: .; J gene: TRBJ1-2; V gene: TRBV19; CDR3 protein: CASNLQGATNYGYTF; CDR3 DNA: TGTGCCAGTAACCTCCAGGGGGCAACTAACTATGGCTACACCTTC
D gene: .; clone size: .; J gene: TRBJ2-7; V gene: TRBV27; CDR3 protein: CASTPTGFGEQYF; CDR3 DNA: TGTGCCAGCACCCCGACAGGTTTCGGCGAGCAGTACTTC
D gene: .; clone size: .; J gene: TRBJ2-7; V gene: TRBV27; CDR3 protein: CASSGYGTPSYEQYF; CDR3 DNA: TGTGCCAGCTCCGGGTATGGGACACCCTCCTACGAGCAGTACTTC
D gene: .; clone size: .; J gene: TRBJ2-5; V gene: TRBV10-2; CDR3 protein: CASSVQDTLTQYF; CDR3 DNA: TGCGCCAGCAGTGTCCAGGATACGTTGACCCAGTACTTC